Sequencing of this T cell receptor (beta chain) was carried out in a study of cytomegalovirus exposure and HLA in healthy donors. The CDR3 runs to 16 residues. V was clipped by 5 bases and J by 8 bases; unmatched bases: 9. Per the germline V gene, CDR1 is SGHAT and CDR2 is FQNNGV. Primers: 60 Vbeta forward and 13 Jbeta reverse. Sequencing was performed with immunoSEQ multiplex PCR; in TCRdb, only in-frame clones are kept and a portion is missing. Its listing shows some 72,000 clones. This TCR was recovered from a young man in good health and CMV-seronegative. The sequencing input was PBMCs. The gene calls are TRBV11-2 and TRBJ2-3, with TRBD2 matching 14 bases. The CDR3 DNA reads as TGTGCCAGCAGCCCACCGGGACTAGCGGGAGTCATTACGCAGTATTTT. The encoded protein is CASSPPGLAGVITQYF.